This TCR beta chain was recorded in a study of cytotoxic CD8 clonotypes in ibrutinib-treated CLL. The CDR3 runs 17 residues. V lost 2 bases and J lost 0; bases outside the gene matches: 9. From germline, CDR1 is ENHRY and CDR2 SYGVKD. TCRdb's table, derived via immunoSEQ multiplex PCR, lists solely in-frame clones and lacks some. The sample holds approximately 91,000 clones, about four fifths seen once. Sequencing was performed on PBMCs, taken after 12 months of ibrutinib treatment. This sequence was found in a human donor with chronic lymphocytic leukemia. The genes are TRBV10-3 and TRBJ2-7, with 8 bases matching TRBD1. CDR3 bases: TGTGCCATCAGTGAGGGACCGGGACAGGCGAACTCCTACGAGCAGTACTTC. Encoded protein: CAISEGPGQANSYEQYF.